This T cell receptor beta chain was recorded in a study of T cells in tuberculosis (dated by TCRdb to 2016 to 2019). Concerning the study at large: In the study, CD1B tetramers and high-throughput TCR immunosequencing were combined to characterize T cells specific for the mycobacterial lipid antigen glucose monomycolate (GMM). With 9 to 11 people per group, a South African clinical cohort compared IGRA-negative adolescents, IGRA-positive adolescents with latent tuberculosis, and adults with active tuberculosis. The study at large found these results: An accuracy of 87% (AUROC about 0.9) was reached by a classifier using the diverse GMM-specific repertoire, compared with approximately 70% accuracy when GEM motif frequencies were used. Which clinical samples got chosen depended on the availability of cryopreserved specimens, and the active tuberculosis cases were adults, whereas the controls were adolescents. The smaller NN-distances in active tuberculosis patients were driven in part by shorter CDR3-alpha lengths, while the difference seen for TCR-beta was not statistically significant. Active tuberculosis TCR-alpha repertoires showed smaller mean NN-distances to GMM-specific TCRs than IGRA-negative controls, suggesting clonal expansion of these TCRs.

The immunoSEQ multiplex PCR assay was used to generate TCR libraries, with TCR-beta and/or TCR-alpha/delta assays applied to each sample. The Illumina high-throughput platform was used to sequence the amplified TCR libraries. The authors processed their data as follows. Clustering and dimensionality reduction were performed using pairwise TCRdist distances among GMM-specific receptors from ex vivo sorted or in vitro expanded T cells. Each clinical repertoire was assigned a mean NN-distance score, defined as the average TCRdist to the nearest 10% of tetramer-positive reference sequences. To compute GEM TCR motif frequency, the fraction of unique TCRs matching known GEM sequences by V/J usage and CDR3 length was calculated. Linear discriminant analysis with leave-one-out cross-validation, implemented in scikit-learn, was used to classify active tuberculosis. TCRdb provides this immuneACCESS table in a form limited to in-frame rearrangements. Some clones are lacking; in checked studies, under half of them reflect an unresolved V gene, and why the rest are absent is not known. The D gene and trimming were derived from the DNA, and the V and J assignments and clone size from that table. The sample records approximately 30,000 clones, 97% of which are singletons. Jointly, the top ten make up approximately 6.2% of the sample.

CDR1 MNHNY and CDR2 SVGAGI were looked up in the germline V gene (reference sequence). V loses 9 bases, J loses 7 bases, and the germline ends lie 13 bases apart. Including cysteine and phenylalanine, the CDR3 has 12 amino acids. CDR3 DNA only is kept here, 36 bases in frame from base 1. As for this clone: The specificity of this receptor is unknown. There are no base qualities to consult, and no much larger clone falls within one base.

At study entry, adolescents were screened for latent tuberculosis infection by tuberculin skin test and QuantiFERON-TB GOLD In-Tube IGRA. Immunosequencing was performed on unsorted cryopreserved PBMC, with 90,000 to 100,000 T cells per clinical donor covered on average. Eleven high schools in the Worcester region of the Western Cape, South Africa, served as enrollment sites for adolescents aged 12 to 18 years. Roughly 10 M. tuberculosis-infected adolescents and roughly ten uninfected adolescents were selected, with the two groups matched for age and sex. Adolescent PBMC were isolated from freshly drawn heparinized blood by density centrifugation and cryopreserved.

This receptor was taken from a donor between 10 and 35 years old with latent tuberculosis or without tuberculosis infection. Source material: PBMCs. Recombination connected TRBV6-6 to TRBJ1-5, with an unclear D gene assignment. The DNA reads TGTGCCAGTAGCAAAGCCGGACAGCCCCAGCATTTT. Its translation is CASSKAGQPQHF.